The entry below gives a single TCR beta chain sequence along with its context. Its specificity is not known. Every one of the patients relapsed after autologous stem cell transplantation (brentuximab vedotin exposure was variable). The data were obtained in a study of PD-1 blockade in classical Hodgkin lymphoma. General study points: Those starting nivolumab under 1 year post-ASCT were excluded.

The CDR3 has 13 amino acids. V was shortened by 0 bases and J by 4 bases, with 6 bases between the two germline ends. Germline CDR1 reads SGHDN; CDR2 reads FVKESK. Using immunoSEQ multiplex PCR, the repertoire was profiled, and TCRdb retains in-frame clones only, with some absent. The data show tens of thousands of clones, around 86% seen once. The sequencing here drew on peripheral blood mononuclear cells (PBMCs), taken at baseline. The TCR was taken from a human donor with classical Hodgkin lymphoma. The chain carries TRBV14 and TRBJ1-2; no clear D. The CDR3 region has the DNA TGTGCCAGCAGCCAAGAATCTGGCTATGGCTACACCTTC. It encodes CASSQESGYGYTF.